Presented here are 17 T cell receptor beta chains from one specimen sequenced in a study of blood T cell repertoires in COVID-19 (dated by TCRdb to the early 2020s). The library was generated by the immunoSEQ multiplex PCR assay. TCRdb holds this immuneACCESS table with in-frame rearrangements only. Some clones are missing; in checked studies, unresolved V genes explain under half, and the rest has no known cause. Here the sample has roughly 80,000 clones; about 80% occur a single time. The ten biggest clones cover 8.5% to 14% of the sample. Sequenced input: peripheral blood. These receptors were taken from a man aged 45-65 years with acute or convalescent COVID-19.

V is TRBV18 and J is TRBJ1-2; D ambiguous. The ends were cut back, 5 bases at V and 3 bases at J, with 16 bases in the middle. Germline CDR1 is KGHSH and CDR2 is LQKENI. The CDR3 is 15 amino acids. The CDR3: CASSAERFWDYGYTF. The CDR3 DNA sequence: TGTGCCAGCTCAGCGGAGCGGTTTTGGGACTATGGCTACACCTTC.

This chain uses TRBV5-1 with TRBJ2-1, with D possibly matching TRBD2 (5 bases). Germline V gives CDR1 SGHRS, CDR2 YFSETQ. This CDR3 has 17 residues. Trimming cost V 4 bases and J 6 bases, with 23 bases left between them. The CDR3 bases are TGCGCCAGCAGCCTACCGCCCAGCGGCCTCCCCCTCAATGAGCAGTTCTTC. Amino acids: CASSLPPSGLPLNEQFF.

This chain connects TRBV5-4 to TRBJ2-3; 13 bases match TRBD2. CDR3 length: 17 residues. Germline V CDR1 and CDR2: SGHNT, YYREEE (reference sequence). Trimming at V came to 0 bases and at J to 4 bases, leaving 5 bases not matched to a gene. CDR3 coding DNA: TGTGCCAGCAGCTTGGAAGTGACTAGCGGGAGGTCAGATACGCAGTATTTT. This gives the protein CASSLEVTSGRSDTQYF. Filled out from reference TRBV5-4 and TRBJ2-3, the complete variable domain reads ETGVTQSPTHLIKTRGQQVTLRCSSQSGHNTVSWYQQALGQGPQFIFQYYREEENGRGNFPPRFSGLQFPNYSSELNVNALELDDSALYLCASSLEVTSGRSDTQYFGPGTRLTVL.

The gene calls are TRBV7-8 and TRBJ2-7; D might be TRBD2 (5 bases). Germline V lookup: CDR1 SGHVS, CDR2 FQNEAQ. This CDR3 is 12 amino acids long. The V end lost 1 base, the J end lost 6 bases, and 7 bases lay between the germline ends. CDR3 in amino acids: CASSLDGVEQYF. Here the CDR3 DNA reads TGTGCCAGCAGCTTAGACGGGGTCGAGCAGTACTTC.

The V and J genes are TRBV5-6 and TRBJ1-6; TRBD1 matches at 10 bases. The CDR3 covers 15 residues. V shed 5 bases and J 5 bases; nucleotides not matched to a gene: 4. The germline gives CDR1 SGHDT, CDR2 YYEEEE. The CDR3, as DNA: TGTGCCAGCAGGGCGACAGGGGGCAATAATTCACCCCTCCACTTT. Protein: CASRATGGNNSPLHF.

A few counts support this clone. The chain joins TRBV9 to TRBJ1-1; 9 positions agree with TRBD1. The V and J ends lost 2 bases and 4 bases, in that order; junction bases with no gene match: 6. This CDR3 has 15 residues. Looked up from germline, CDR1 is SGDLS and CDR2 is YYNGEE. The CDR3 DNA sequence: TGTGCCAGCAGCGTCGGGACAGGGCCCCTCACTGAAGCTTTCTTT. This encodes CASSVGTGPLTEAFF.

The rearrangement links TRBV5-1 to TRBJ1-2; TRBD1 agrees at 9 bases. V shed 4 bases, J shed 8 bases, and the junction held 9 bases outside the gene matches. The germline V gene encodes CDR1 SGHRS and CDR2 YFSETQ. The CDR3 is made up of 14 amino acids. The CDR3 loop is CASSPDRGRQGYTF. The DNA for the CDR3 is TGCGCCAGCAGCCCGGACAGGGGCCGACAGGGCTACACCTTC.

This chain joins TRBV9 and TRBJ1-5; a possible D gene is TRBD1 (5 bases). The CDR3 is 15 residues long. Germline V gene sequence: CDR1 SGDLS, CDR2 YYNGEE. V gave up 3 bases and J gave up 5 bases, with 15 bases separating them. The CDR3 region is CASSAHGGFYQPQHF. DNA of the CDR3: TGTGCCAGCAGCGCTCACGGGGGATTCTATCAGCCCCAGCATTTT.

This chain joins TRBV7-2 and TRBJ2-7, with a possible D match to TRBD1 (6 bases). CDR3 length: 15 amino acids. V was shortened by 0 bases and J by 3 bases, with 12 bases between the two germline ends. The V gene's germline CDR1 is SGHTA and CDR2 FQGNSA. Here the CDR3 DNA reads TGTGCCAGCAGCTTAGCGGGTGGACAGTTCTACGAGCAGTACTTC. This encodes CASSLAGGQFYEQYF.

The rearrangement links TRBV6-5 to TRBJ1-1, with 8 nucleotides matching TRBD1. Germline values: CDR1 MNHEY, CDR2 SVGAGI. The ends lost 2 bases at V and 8 bases at J; junction bases unmatched: 7. The CDR3 contains 14 residues. CDR3 nucleotides: TGTGCCAGCAGTTACGCGGACAGGGTCGGCGAAGCTTTCTTT. Protein sequence: CASSYADRVGEAFF.

The genes are TRBV5-1 and TRBJ2-7; 7 bases line up with TRBD2. The CDR3 has 15 residues. Trimming took 4 bases from V and 1 from J; bases not matched to a gene: 8. Germline CDR1 and CDR2: SGHRS and YFSETQ. The chain's CDR3 is CASSRGNSGSYEQYF. Here the CDR3 DNA reads TGCGCCAGCAGCCGCGGGAATAGCGGGTCCTACGAGCAGTACTTC.

The chain is built from TRBV3-1 (or the pseudogene TRBV3-2) and TRBJ1-6; TRBD1 matches 7 bases. V lost 3 bases, J lost 5 bases, and 4 bases stayed unmatched. The CDR3 has 15 amino acids. Germline CDR1 and CDR2: LGHDT and YNNKEL (reference sequence). The CDR3 DNA reads TGTGCCAGCAGCCATGGGGACAGAAATAATTCACCCCTCCACTTT. It is translated as CASSHGDRNNSPLHF.

This chain connects TRBV19 to TRBJ2-3; a possible D gene is TRBD1 (6 bases). The CDR3 runs to 16 residues. V was cut by 2 bases and J by 0 bases, with 12 bases left in between. The germline V gene encodes CDR1 LNHDA and CDR2 SQIVND (reference sequence). The DNA of the CDR3 is TGTGCCAGTAGTATATCCCGAACAGGGAGCACAGATACGCAGTATTTT. This translates into CASSISRTGSTDTQYF.

This chain uses TRBV20-1 with TRBJ2-7; the match to TRBD2 covers 9 bases. Germline values: CDR1 DFQATT, CDR2 SNEGSKA (reference sequence). The V and J ends lost 3 bases and 4 bases, in that order; junction bases with no gene match: 4. This CDR3 is 13 amino acids long. The CDR3 protein is CSASSGRIYEQYF. The DNA of the CDR3 is TGCAGTGCTAGTAGCGGGAGAATTTACGAGCAGTACTTC.

The J gene is TRBJ1-1, the V gene TRBV30, with a weak D call TRBD1 (6 bases). The germline gives CDR1 GTSNPN, CDR2 SVGIG (reference sequence). The CDR3 spans 14 residues. V was trimmed by 2 bases and J by 1 base, leaving 11 bases between them. The CDR3 DNA sequence: TGTGCCTGGAGTTCAGACAGGCCGAACACTGAAGCTTTCTTT. This gives the protein CAWSSDRPNTEAFF. Filled out from reference TRBV30 and TRBJ1-1, the complete variable domain reads SQTIHQWPATLVQPVGSPLSLECTVEGTSNPNLYWYRQAAGRGLQLLFYSVGIGQISSEVPQNLSASRPQDRQFILSSKKLLLSDSGFYLCAWSSDRPNTEAFFGQGTRLTVV.

In nucleotides, the CDR3 is TGCGCCAGCAGCTTGGAAAGCATGAACACTGAAGCTTTCTTT. This codes for CASSLESMNTEAFF. The V call is TRBV5-1, the J call TRBJ1-1; D uncertain. V was clipped by 0 bases and J by 0 bases, with 6 bases between them. The CDR3 loop spans 14 amino acids. CDR1 and CDR2 (germline): SGHRS, YFSETQ.

The CDR3 DNA reads as TGCGCCAGCAGCTTCGAGGGCCTCTACGAGCAGTACTTC. Translation: CASSFEGLYEQYF. This chain joins TRBV5-1 and TRBJ2-7; tentative D call: TRBD2 (5 bases). Germline V gene lookup returns CDR1 SGHRS and CDR2 YFSETQ. This CDR3 spans 13 amino acids. V was shortened by 2 bases and J by 3 bases, with 9 bases between the two germline ends.